Below are 9 T cell receptor beta chains sequenced from a single sample in a study of blood T cells in healthy people across ages. A sample-barcoded 5' primer and a J-beta primer mix were used in a second PCR of roughly 7 to 11 cycles. TCRdb reprocessed the 5' RACE reads with MiXCR, giving one entry per CDR3 protein. This table has about 1.6 million distinct CDR3 sequences, about 35% appearing once. Sequencing was done on a sample of blood. The receptors come from a woman in her twenties or thirties in good health.

This rearrangement joins TRBV30 to TRBJ2-7; TRBD2 matches at 8 bases. Per the germline V gene, CDR1 is GTSNPN and CDR2 is SVGIG (reference sequence). This CDR3 spans 15 amino acids. Trimming removed 0 bases from V and 5 bases from J; junction bases left unmatched: 9. The CDR3 bases are TGTGCCTGGAGTGTACCGGGAGGGGTGTATAACGAGCAGTACTTC. It translates to CAWSVPGGVYNEQYF.

CDR3 in DNA: TGCAGTACAGGGGGTCCCTTCCAAGAGACCCAGTACTTC. Amino acids: CSTGGPFQETQYF. The chain joins TRBV20-1 to TRBJ2-5, with 8 bases fitting TRBD1. CDR3 length equals 13 residues. Germline CDR1 is DFQATT and CDR2 is SNEGSKA (reference sequence). The V segment lost 8 bases and the J segment 1 base; nucleotides outside the gene matches: 6.

This clonotype was seen ten or more times. This chain joins TRBV20-1 and TRBJ2-5, with D unclear. The germline V gene has CDR1 DFQATT and CDR2 SNEGSKA (reference sequence). The CDR3 totals 13 residues. The ends were cut back, 0 bases at V and 3 bases at J, with 8 bases in the middle. CDR3 in amino acids: CSAREGGEETQYF. The DNA for the CDR3 is TGCAGTGCTAGAGAGGGCGGCGAAGAGACCCAGTACTTC.

The genes are TRBV19 and TRBJ2-5; D is unresolved. The germline V gene encodes CDR1 LNHDA and CDR2 SQIVND (reference sequence). The V gene lost 5 bases and the J gene lost 4 bases, with 11 bases spanning the gap. The CDR3 runs 13 residues. For the CDR3, the DNA is TGTGCCAGTAGTCCCAAGGTGGGAGAGACCCAGTACTTC. Its protein product is CASSPKVGETQYF. Filled out from reference TRBV19 and TRBJ2-5, the complete variable domain reads DGGITQSPKYLFRKEGQNVTLSCEQNLNHDAMYWYRQDPGQGLRLIYYSQIVNDFQKGDIAEGYSVSREKKESFPLTVTSAQKNPTAFYLCASSPKVGETQYFGPGTRLLVL.

This chain joins TRBV29-1 and TRBJ2-2; no clear D. CDR1 and CDR2 from the germline V gene are SQVTM and ANQGSEA. Trimming pared 0 bases from V and 5 bases from J, leaving 4 bases between. This CDR3 is 12 amino acids long. The CDR3: CSVEDRTGELFF. CDR3 DNA: TGCAGCGTTGAAGATAGGACCGGGGAGCTGTTTTTT.

This clonotype showed up just a few times. The V call is TRBV20-1, the J call TRBJ2-3, with no clear D. V was shortened by 1 base and J by 2 bases, with 10 bases between the two germline ends. CDR1 DFQATT and CDR2 SNEGSKA come from the germline V gene (reference sequence). The CDR3 extends over 14 amino acids. The CDR3 spells CSARGLTYTDTQYF. DNA for the CDR3: TGCAGTGCTAGAGGTCTTACCTACACAGATACGCAGTATTTT.

This clonotype has a handful of counts. The chain links TRBV5-6 to TRBJ2-1, with TRBD1 matching over 7 bases. The trim removed 4 bases at V and 11 bases at J, leaving 6 bases unmatched. The CDR3 runs to 12 residues. CDR1 and CDR2 from the germline V gene are SGHDT and YYEEEE. This CDR3 reads CASSLGTDQQFF. The CDR3 nucleotides are TGTGCCAGCAGCCTAGGGACAGATCAGCAGTTCTTC.

This clonotype came up a few times. The rearrangement joins TRBV10-3 to TRBJ1-4; 7 bases fit TRBD1. The CDR3 consists of 15 residues. Germline V CDR1 and CDR2: ENHRY, SYGVKD. J was trimmed by 4 bases and V by 2 bases; bases with no gene match: 4. The CDR3 DNA sequence: TGTGCCATCAGTGAGGGACAGGCCCTTAATGAAAAACTGTTTTTT. It is translated as CAISEGQALNEKLFF.

The genes are TRBV9 and TRBJ1-2; no definite D call. Germline CDR1 SGDLS, CDR2 YYNGEE. This CDR3 is built from 14 residues. V lost 3 bases to trimming and J lost 3 bases, with 12 bases between them. The CDR3 DNA follows: TGTGCCAGCAGCGCCAAGCGCGGGGACTATGGCTACACCTTC. Encoded protein: CASSAKRGDYGYTF.